This TCR beta chain was sequenced in a study of T cell responses to AZD1222 COVID-19 vaccine. Study details: Doses given second, at about 4 or about 12 weeks, were pooled.

The data were produced by immunoSEQ multiplex PCR, yet TCRdb's version contains in-frame clones alone and is incomplete. The sample has more than 65,000 clones; roughly nine tenths are singletons. Germline CDR1 WSHSY, CDR2 SAAADI. This CDR3 comprises 12 residues. The rearrangement joins TRBV10-2 to TRBJ2-3; 10 bases fit TRBD2. The specimen comprised peripheral blood, sampled on day 0 of AZD1222 vaccination. The receptor was isolated from an adult in good health. The CDR3 region has the DNA TGCGCGGGGGGGACTAGCGCAGATACGCAGTATTTT. Its translation is CAGGTSADTQYF.